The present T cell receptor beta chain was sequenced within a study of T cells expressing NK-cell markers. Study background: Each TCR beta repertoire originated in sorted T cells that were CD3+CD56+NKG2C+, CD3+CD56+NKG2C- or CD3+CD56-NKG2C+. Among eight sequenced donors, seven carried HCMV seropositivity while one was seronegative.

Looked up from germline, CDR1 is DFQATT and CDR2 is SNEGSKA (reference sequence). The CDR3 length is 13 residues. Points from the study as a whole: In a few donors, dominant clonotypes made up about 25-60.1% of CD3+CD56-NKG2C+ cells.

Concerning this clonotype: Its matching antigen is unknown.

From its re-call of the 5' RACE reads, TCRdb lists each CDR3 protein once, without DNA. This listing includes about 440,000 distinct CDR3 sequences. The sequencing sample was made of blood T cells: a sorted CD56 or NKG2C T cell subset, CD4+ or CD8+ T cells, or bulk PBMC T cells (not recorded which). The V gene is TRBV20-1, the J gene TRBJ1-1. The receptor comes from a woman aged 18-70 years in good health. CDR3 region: CSAGRTLNTEAFF.